This TCR beta chain originates from a study of blood T cell repertoires in COVID-19. Study context: Some COVID-19 samples were acute and others convalescent; all came from the United States, Italy and Spain. In each case, the material was cDNA or gDNA derived from T cells, B-cell-depleted T cells, or PBMCs.

Points on this clone: At one end the junction does not follow the germline gene, possibly because of a read error.

Germline V gene lookup returns CDR1 MDHEN and CDR2 SYDVKM. This CDR3 is 14 amino acids long. Original processing methods: Amplified reference gene primers provided the basis for estimating nucleated cell counts. The table came from immunoSEQ multiplex PCR; TCRdb's copy has only in-frame clones and leaves some out. V and J calls and clone size are copied from that table; D and trimming were computed from the DNA. The sample contains about 210,000 clones, about 85% of which appear only once. The chain carries TRBV28 and TRBJ1-5; no clear D gene. Sample: peripheral blood. The TCR comes from a woman aged 80 or over with acute or convalescent COVID-19. The CDR3 spells CASSSSPPNQPQHF. DNA for the CDR3: TGTGCCAGTAGTTCAAGCCCCCCGAATCAGCCCCAGCATTTT.